The 26 T cell receptor beta chains below all came from one sample that was sequenced in a study of blood T cells in healthy people across ages. The use of a sample-barcoded 5' primer and a J-beta primer mix characterized a second PCR of roughly 7 to 11 cycles. One entry per CDR3 protein results from TCRdb running MiXCR on the 5' RACE reads. The sample has hundreds of thousands of distinct CDR3 sequences; less than 60% are singletons. Input material: blood. The receptor set was obtained from an elderly man in good health.

This sequence joins TRBV4-3 and TRBJ2-6; no clear D gene. With 4 bases removed from V and 4 bases from J, the gap between germline ends came to 8 bases. The CDR3 is made up of 14 amino acids. From germline, CDR1 is LGHNA and CDR2 YSLEER. For the CDR3, the DNA is TGCGCCAGCAGCCTCCAGGCCGGGGCCAACGTCCTGACTTTC. Translated, it gives CASSLQAGANVLTF.

Comments on this clonotype: At one of its ends the junction is not consistent with the germline gene, which may arise from a read error. This chain uses TRBV6-5 with TRBJ2-1; 7 bases align to TRBD1. The CDR3 loop spans 15 amino acids. Germline lookup yields CDR1 MNHEY and CDR2 SVGAGI. CDR3: CASSKKRDRTYELFF. CDR3 nucleotide sequence: TGTGCCAGCAGCAAGAAAAGGGACAGAACCTACGAGCTGTTCTTC.

The gene calls are TRBV6-2 or TRBV6-3 and TRBJ2-5; TRBD2 is a possible D gene (6 bases). The CDR3 spans 16 residues. Germline CDR1 is MNHEY and CDR2 is SVGEGT. Deletions cut 6 bases from V and 11 bases from J, with 28 bases between. CDR3 nucleotide sequence: TGTGCCAGCAGGCCCCAAGGTAGCGGTACCTACAATGAGCAGTACTTC. Amino acids: CASRPQGSGTYNEQYF.

This clonotype was observed many times. The rearrangement joins TRBV6-5 to TRBJ2-4; D call uncertain. The CDR3 length is 14 residues. Germline V gives CDR1 MNHEY, CDR2 SVGAGI. The V end was cut by 6 bases, the J end by 1 base, with 10 bases between. In nucleotides, the CDR3 is TGTGCCAGCAGGACAACCTCGGCCAAAAACATTCAGTACTTC. Translated: CASRTTSAKNIQYF.

This clonotype was counted between two and nine times. The chain combines TRBV5-1 with TRBJ2-5; D unresolved. Germline CDR1 is SGHRS and CDR2 is YFSETQ. Trimming left V 4 bases short and J 2 bases short, with 9 bases between. The CDR3 sequence is 13 residues long. CDR3 loop: CASSPREQETQYF. In nucleotides, the CDR3 is TGCGCCAGCAGCCCTCGAGAGCAAGAGACCCAGTACTTC.

The V and J genes are TRBV28 and TRBJ2-3; a possible D gene is TRBD1 (5 bases). Trimming shortened V by 7 bases and J by 6 bases, and 14 bases separated the two germline ends. The CDR3 covers 13 residues. Germline loops: CDR1 MDHEN, CDR2 SYDVKM. CDR3 sequence: CASKKGLRDTQYF. The CDR3 bases are TGTGCCAGCAAGAAGGGGCTCAGGGATACGCAGTATTTT.

Concerning this clonotype itself: At one end, the junction sequence differs from germline, possibly due to a read error. As DNA, the CDR3 is TGTGCCAGCAGTGAAGAGCGGGACCGCGAGGATACGGAGTATTTT. Translation gives CASSEERDREDTEYF. This rearrangement joins TRBV9 to TRBJ2-3, with TRBD2 matching over 7 bases. This CDR3 comprises 15 residues. Per germline, CDR1 SGDLS and CDR2 YYNGEE.

Turning to this clonotype: This may arise from a read error, as a much more abundant clone is one base away. The J gene is TRBJ2-1, the V gene TRBV6-6, with 12 bases identical to TRBD2. This CDR3 is 16 amino acids long. Trimming at V came to 0 bases and at J to 13 bases, leaving 10 bases not matched to a gene. The germline CDR1 and CDR2 sequences are MNHNY and SVGAGI (reference sequence). Written as DNA, the CDR3 is TGTGCCAGCAGTTACTCGGAACTAGCGGGAGGAGAGACCCAGTTCTTC. Residues: CASSYSELAGGETQFF.

V usage is TRBV30 and J usage is TRBJ2-5, with 8 bases identical to TRBD1. The ends lost 2 bases at V and 5 bases at J; junction bases unmatched: 7. The CDR3 length is 14 residues. Germline lookup yields CDR1 GTSNPN and CDR2 SVGIG (reference sequence). In DNA form, the CDR3 reads TGTGCCTGGAGTCAGGACAGGGCGAAGGAGACCCAGTACTTC. It encodes CAWSQDRAKETQYF.

The chain combines TRBV20-1 with TRBJ2-1; D possibly matches TRBD1 or TRBD2 (6 bases each). Per the germline V gene, CDR1 is DFQATT and CDR2 is SNEGSKA (reference sequence). V was cut by 2 bases and J by 4 bases, with 18 bases left in between. The CDR3 totals 16 residues. The CDR3 nucleotides are TGCAGTGCTAGACACCCCTCCGGGGGCCGATACAATGAGCAGTTCTTC. It specifies CSARHPSGGRYNEQFF.

This clonotype has only a few counts. The genes are TRBV7-2 and TRBJ2-3; possibly TRBD1 for D (5 bases). CDR1 and CDR2 (germline): SGHTA, FQGNSA. There are 15 residues in the CDR3. Trimming took off 1 base at V and 2 bases at J, with 10 bases between the two ends. CDR3 protein: CASSLERQYTDTQYF. In nucleotides, the CDR3 is TGTGCCAGCAGCTTAGAAAGACAGTACACAGATACGCAGTATTTT.

The chain links TRBV7-2 to TRBJ2-7, with 9 positions matching TRBD2. CDR1 is SGHTA, CDR2 FQGNSA, per germline. This CDR3 region has 15 residues. With 5 bases clipped from V and 2 bases from J, the junction kept 7 bases outside the gene matches. The CDR3 nucleotides are TGTGCCAGCAGCCCGAGGCTAGCGGGAACCTACGAGCAGTACTTC. Its protein is CASSPRLAGTYEQYF.

The chain carries TRBV20-1 and TRBJ2-7; possibly TRBD2 for D (5 bases). The CDR3 totals 13 residues. V dropped 2 bases and J dropped 7 bases, with 15 bases sitting between them. Per germline, CDR1 DFQATT and CDR2 SNEGSKA (reference sequence). This CDR3 reads CSARREPLGEQYF. In nucleotides, the CDR3 is TGCAGTGCTAGACGGGAACCTTTGGGGGAGCAGTACTTC.

This clonotype was recorded a few times. The chain carries TRBV24-1 and TRBJ2-7; a possible D gene is TRBD1 (6 bases). The CDR3 covers 14 residues. Germline CDR1 KGHDR, CDR2 SFDVKD. The V end was cut by 9 bases, the J end by 5 bases, with 19 bases between. The CDR3 is CATSQGWRTDEQYF. CDR3 nucleotide sequence: TGTGCCACCTCACAGGGTTGGAGGACCGACGAGCAGTACTTC.

The chain uses TRBV20-1 and TRBJ1-1; D is unclear. The CDR3 sequence is 12 residues long. Germline CDR1 reads DFQATT; CDR2 reads SNEGSKA (reference sequence). The germline V and J ends were trimmed by 2 bases and 4 bases, with 8 bases remaining between them. CDR3 DNA sequence: TGCAGTGCTAGATACAGAGGCACTGAAGCTTTCTTT. It encodes CSARYRGTEAFF.

This sequence joins TRBV9 and TRBJ2-1; D assignment may be TRBD1 or TRBD2 (5 bases each). The length of the CDR3 is 14 residues. Deletions cut 4 bases from V and 1 base from J, with 9 bases between. Germline values: CDR1 SGDLS, CDR2 YYNGEE. The CDR3 loop reads CASSRGRSYNEQFF. DNA for the CDR3: TGTGCCAGCAGCCGGGGACGGTCCTACAATGAGCAGTTCTTC.

The V gene is TRBV20-1, the J gene TRBJ2-1, with D tentatively TRBD1 (5 bases). The CDR3 sequence is 11 residues long. V dropped 3 bases and J dropped 14 bases, with 14 bases sitting between them. CDR1 and CDR2 (germline): DFQATT, SNEGSKA (reference sequence). CDR3 sequence (DNA): TGCAGTGCTAGGATACAGGATTTTGAGTTCTTC. It codes for CSARIQDFEFF.

This clonotype has just a few counts. The rearrangement joins TRBV6-5 to TRBJ2-5, with TRBD1 identical over 7 bases. The CDR3 has 15 amino acids. CDR1 MNHEY and CDR2 SVGAGI come from the germline V gene. Trimming removed 4 bases from V and 1 base from J; junction bases left unmatched: 6. The CDR3 region is CASSFLQGRQETQYF. The CDR3 DNA reads TGTGCCAGCAGTTTCCTACAGGGGCGCCAAGAGACCCAGTACTTC.

This clonotype was recorded a few times. The chain carries TRBV10-3 and TRBJ2-7, with 11 nucleotides matching TRBD2. Unmatched junction bases numbered 10, after V lost 7 bases and J lost 2 bases. Germline CDR1 and CDR2: ENHRY and SYGVKD. This CDR3 comprises 16 residues. CDR3: CAINPGTSGNPYEQYF. The CDR3 DNA is TGTGCCATCAACCCCGGGACTAGCGGTAACCCCTACGAGCAGTACTTC.

This clonotype was observed at least ten times. The DNA of the CDR3 is TGTGCCAGCAGCCAATTCTACGGGACTAGCGGGAGGAGGTACGAGCAGTACTTC. Translation gives CASSQFYGTSGRRYEQYF. The V and J genes are TRBV3-1 and TRBJ2-7, with 15 bases matching TRBD2. V was pared by 2 bases and J by 4 bases, with 9 bases of the junction left unmatched. Germline V gene data show CDR1 as LGHDT and CDR2 as YNNKEL (reference sequence). This CDR3 comprises 18 residues.

This clonotype was counted a few times. The chain carries TRBV12-3 or TRBV12-4 and TRBJ2-1, with 11 bases lining up with TRBD2. Germline trimming cut 5 bases from V and 8 bases from J; bases unmatched to any gene: 14. The CDR3 is made up of 17 amino acids. CDR3 protein: CASSELIAGGTRDEQFF. CDR3 in DNA: TGTGCCAGCAGTGAACTGATAGCGGGAGGGACTAGGGATGAGCAGTTCTTC.

Regarding this clonotype: A clone one base away is much larger, so this may be a read error. The V and J genes are TRBV29-1 and TRBJ2-3, with D possibly being TRBD1 (7 bases). In germline, CDR1 is SQVTM, CDR2 ANQGSEA. CDR3 size: 14 residues. CDR3 sequence reads: CSGGGGASTDTRYF. For the CDR3, the DNA is TGCAGCGGTGGAGGGGGCGCGAGCACAGATACGCGGTATTTT.

The rearrangement joins TRBV4-1 to TRBJ2-3, with 9 nucleotides matching TRBD2. Germline CDR1 MGHRA, CDR2 YSYEKL. This CDR3 spans 19 amino acids. V shed 1 base, J shed 4 bases, and the junction held 15 bases outside the gene matches. The CDR3 region has the DNA TGCGCCAGCAGCCAAGGGCTGGGGGCTAGCGGGATTCAAGCAGATACGCAGTATTTT. As protein: CASSQGLGASGIQADTQYF.

There are a few counts of this clonotype. The chain combines TRBV5-8 with TRBJ2-1, with 8 bases aligning to TRBD1. The trim removed 5 bases at V and 11 bases at J, leaving 6 bases unmatched. There are 12 residues in the CDR3. Germline assignment: CDR1 SGHTS and CDR2 YDEGEE. The CDR3 nucleotides are TGTGCCAGCAGAGAAACAGGGGGAAAGCAGTTCTTC. This encodes CASRETGGKQFF.

V usage is TRBV29-1 and J usage is TRBJ2-3; tentatively, D is TRBD1 or TRBD2 (5 bases each). The length of the CDR3 is 13 residues. Per germline, CDR1 SQVTM and CDR2 ANQGSEA. Trimming pared 2 bases from V and 1 base from J, leaving 7 bases between. The CDR3 sequence is CSVERDGTDTQYF. Written as DNA, the CDR3 is TGCAGCGTTGAAAGGGACGGCACAGATACGCAGTATTTT.

This clonotype was detected a few times. The chain uses TRBV6-6 and TRBJ2-1, with TRBD2 matching 10 bases. The V gene end was trimmed by 3 bases and the J gene end by 11 bases; junction bases not matched to a gene: 13. Germline V CDR1 and CDR2: MNHNY, SVGAGI (reference sequence). This CDR3 region has 16 residues. CDR3 nucleotide sequence: TGTGCCAGCAGTTATCCGAGCGGGAGGGCCCCGGAGCAGCAGTTCTTC. The encoded protein is CASSYPSGRAPEQQFF.